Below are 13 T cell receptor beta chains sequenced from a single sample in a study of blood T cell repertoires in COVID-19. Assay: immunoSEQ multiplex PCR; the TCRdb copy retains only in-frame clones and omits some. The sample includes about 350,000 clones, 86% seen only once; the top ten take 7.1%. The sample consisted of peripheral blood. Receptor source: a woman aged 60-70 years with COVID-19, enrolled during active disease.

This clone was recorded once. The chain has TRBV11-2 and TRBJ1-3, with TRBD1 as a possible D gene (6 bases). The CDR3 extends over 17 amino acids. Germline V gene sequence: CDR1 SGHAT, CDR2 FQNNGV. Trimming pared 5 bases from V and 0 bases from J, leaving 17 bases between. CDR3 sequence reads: CASSNLYQGSSGNTIYF. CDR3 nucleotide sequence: TGTGCCAGCAGCAACCTATATCAGGGGAGCTCTGGAAACACCATATATTTT.

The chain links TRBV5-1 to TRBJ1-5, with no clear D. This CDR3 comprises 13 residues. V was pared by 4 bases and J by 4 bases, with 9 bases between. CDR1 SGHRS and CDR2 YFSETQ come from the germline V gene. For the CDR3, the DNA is TGCGCCAGCAGCGCCGGGTCGAATCAGCCCCAGCATTTT. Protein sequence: CASSAGSNQPQHF.

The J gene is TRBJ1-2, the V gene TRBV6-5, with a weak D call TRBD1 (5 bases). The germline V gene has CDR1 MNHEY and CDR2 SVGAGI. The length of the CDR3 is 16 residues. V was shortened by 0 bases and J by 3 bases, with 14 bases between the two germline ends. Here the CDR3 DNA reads TGTGCCAGCAGTTACTCAGGCACAGGTGCCTACTATGGCTACACCTTC. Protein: CASSYSGTGAYYGYTF.

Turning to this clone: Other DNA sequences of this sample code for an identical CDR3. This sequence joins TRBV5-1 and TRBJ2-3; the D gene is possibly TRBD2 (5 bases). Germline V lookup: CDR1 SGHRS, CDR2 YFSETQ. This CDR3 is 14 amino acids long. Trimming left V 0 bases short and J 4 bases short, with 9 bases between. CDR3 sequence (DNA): TGCGCCAGCAGCTTGGGCCAGAGGGCAGATACGCAGTATTTT. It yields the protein CASSLGQRADTQYF. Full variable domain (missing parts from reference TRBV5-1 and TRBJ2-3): KAGVTQTPRYLIKTRGQQVTLSCSPISGHRSVSWYQQTPGQGLQFLFEYFSETQRNKGNFPGRFSGRQFSNSRSEMNVSTLELGDSALYLCASSLGQRADTQYFGPGTRLTVL.

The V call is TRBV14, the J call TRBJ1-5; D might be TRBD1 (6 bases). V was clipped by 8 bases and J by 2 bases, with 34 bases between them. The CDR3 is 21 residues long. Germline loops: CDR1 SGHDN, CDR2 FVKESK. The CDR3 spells CASHKKTSKTPGVKCNQPQHF. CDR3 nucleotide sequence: TGTGCCAGCCACAAAAAAACGTCGAAGACGCCAGGGGTAAAATGCAATCAGCCCCAGCATTTT. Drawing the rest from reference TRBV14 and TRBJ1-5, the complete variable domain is EAGVTQFPSHSVIEKGQTVTLRCDPISGHDNLYWYRRVMGKEIKFLLHFVKESKQDESGMPNNRFLAERTGGTYSTLKVQPAELEDSGVYFCASHKKTSKTPGVKCNQPQHFGDGTRLSIL.

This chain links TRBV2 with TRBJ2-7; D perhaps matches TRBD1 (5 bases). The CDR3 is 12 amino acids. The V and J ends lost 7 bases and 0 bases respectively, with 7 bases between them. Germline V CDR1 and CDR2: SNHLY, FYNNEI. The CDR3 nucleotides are TGTGCCAGCAAAGGGGTCTCCTACGAGCAGTACTTC. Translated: CASKGVSYEQYF.

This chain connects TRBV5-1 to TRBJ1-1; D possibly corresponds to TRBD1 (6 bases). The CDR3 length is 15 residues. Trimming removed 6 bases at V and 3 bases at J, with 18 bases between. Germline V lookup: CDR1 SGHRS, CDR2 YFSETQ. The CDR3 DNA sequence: TGCGCCAGCAACCCTCCGGACAGAGGGGACACTGAAGCTTTCTTT. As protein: CASNPPDRGDTEAFF.

CDR3 residues: CASSLAGGDPGQPQHF. The DNA of the CDR3 is TGTGCCAGCAGCTTAGCTGGGGGGGACCCCGGGCAGCCCCAGCATTTT. The chain recombines TRBV13 with TRBJ1-5; tentative D call: TRBD1 (5 bases). The CDR3 consists of 16 residues. Per the germline V gene, CDR1 is PRHDT and CDR2 is FYEKMQ (reference sequence). The V and J ends lost 1 base and 7 bases respectively, with 17 bases between them.

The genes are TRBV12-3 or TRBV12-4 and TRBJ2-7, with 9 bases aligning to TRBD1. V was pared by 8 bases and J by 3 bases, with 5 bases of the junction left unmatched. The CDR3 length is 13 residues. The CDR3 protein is CASLRGQGYEQYF. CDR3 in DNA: TGTGCCAGCCTCCGGGGACAGGGCTACGAGCAGTACTTC.

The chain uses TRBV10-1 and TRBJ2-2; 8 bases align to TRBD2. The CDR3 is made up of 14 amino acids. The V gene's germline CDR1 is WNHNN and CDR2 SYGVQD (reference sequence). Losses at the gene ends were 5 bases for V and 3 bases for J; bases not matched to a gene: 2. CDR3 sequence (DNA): TGCGCCAGCAGTCGGACTAGCTACACCGGGGAGCTGTTTTTT. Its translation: CASSRTSYTGELFF.

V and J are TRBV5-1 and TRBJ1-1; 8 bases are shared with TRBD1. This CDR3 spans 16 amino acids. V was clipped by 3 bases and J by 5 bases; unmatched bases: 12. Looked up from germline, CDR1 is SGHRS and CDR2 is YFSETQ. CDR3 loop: CASSSQGAREGTEAFF. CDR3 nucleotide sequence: TGCGCCAGCAGCTCCCAGGGGGCGCGAGAAGGGACTGAAGCTTTCTTT.

The CDR3 spells CASSYSSGDNTGELFF. The CDR3 coding sequence is TGTGCCAGCAGTTACTCTAGCGGGGATAACACCGGGGAGCTGTTTTTT. The chain joins TRBV6-5 to TRBJ2-2, with 8 nucleotides matching TRBD2. The CDR3 is 16 residues long. The germline V gene encodes CDR1 MNHEY and CDR2 SVGAGI. V was clipped by 0 bases and J by 2 bases; unmatched bases: 2.

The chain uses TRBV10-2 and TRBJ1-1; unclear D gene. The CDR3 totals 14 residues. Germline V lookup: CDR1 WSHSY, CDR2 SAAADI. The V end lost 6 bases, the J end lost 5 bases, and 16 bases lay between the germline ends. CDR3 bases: TGCGCCAGCAGCGACTACGTATTGCCGACTGAAGCTTTCTTT. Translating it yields CASSDYVLPTEAFF.